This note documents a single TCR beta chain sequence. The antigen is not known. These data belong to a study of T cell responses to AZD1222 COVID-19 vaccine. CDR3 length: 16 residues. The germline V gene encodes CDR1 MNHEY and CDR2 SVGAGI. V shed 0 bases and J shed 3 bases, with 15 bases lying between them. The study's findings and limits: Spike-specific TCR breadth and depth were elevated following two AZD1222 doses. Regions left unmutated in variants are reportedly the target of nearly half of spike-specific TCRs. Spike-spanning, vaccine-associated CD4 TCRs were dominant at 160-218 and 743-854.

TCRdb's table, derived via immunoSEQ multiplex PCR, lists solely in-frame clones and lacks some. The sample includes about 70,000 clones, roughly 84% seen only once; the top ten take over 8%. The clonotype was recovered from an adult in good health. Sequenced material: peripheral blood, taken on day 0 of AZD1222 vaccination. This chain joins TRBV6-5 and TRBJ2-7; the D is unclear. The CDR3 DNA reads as TGTGCCAGCAGTTACTCGATTGCTAGGGTCGGCTACGAGCAGTACTTC. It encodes CASSYSIARVGYEQYF.